This T cell receptor (beta chain) was sequenced for a study of blood T cell repertoires in COVID-19. This clone was detected only once. The CDR3 has 17 residues. The germline V and J ends were trimmed by 4 bases and 6 bases, with 19 bases remaining between them. The germline V gene has CDR1 MNHEY and CDR2 SMNVEV (reference sequence). Authors' methods: Amplification from reference gene primers served as the basis for estimated nucleated cell counts. Only in-frame clones appear in the TCRdb table, and some are missing; sequencing was by immunoSEQ multiplex PCR. The DNA was the basis for D and trimming; V, J and clone size are from that table. The profile shows about 71,000 clones, less than 95% of them singletons.

The sample was peripheral blood. The sequence was collected from a woman aged 18-29 years with acute or convalescent COVID-19. This chain links TRBV27 with TRBJ1-6; unclear D gene. CDR3 protein: CASSSATPGKTNSPLHF. Written as DNA, the CDR3 is TGTGCCAGCAGTTCAGCGACACCGGGAAAAACTAATTCACCCCTCCACTTT.